This is a list of T cell receptor beta chains from one sample in a study of blood T cell repertoires in COVID-19. Method: immunoSEQ multiplex PCR; TCRdb's copy keeps in-frame clones and lacks some. The repertoire holds approximately 350,000 clones, around 92% seen once, with around 3% in the top ten. The sequenced sample was peripheral blood. The receptors here all came from a woman aged 25 to 39 with COVID-19, enrolled during active disease. CDR3s include the opening cysteine and the closing phenylalanine or tryptophan. The D gene is left open where the match is weak. Expanded clones are given a class, and other clones once, few, many or no size at all.

clone size: once; V gene: TRBV7-6; J gene: TRBJ1-3; D gene: TRBD1; CDR3 protein: CASSSRPGTGGWLGNTIYF; CDR3 DNA: TGTGCCAGCAGCTCCCGACCCGGGACAGGGGGCTGGCTTGGAAACACCATATATTTT
clone size: few; V gene: TRBV3-1/TRBV3-2; J gene: TRBJ2-2; D gene: TRBD2; CDR3 protein: CASSRLAGGSNTGELFF; CDR3 DNA: TGTGCCAGCAGCCGACTAGCGGGGGGCTCCAACACCGGGGAGCTGTTTTTT
clone size: once; V gene: TRBV7-2; J gene: TRBJ2-7; D gene: TRBD1; CDR3 protein: CASSSGGSYEQYF; CDR3 DNA: TGTGCCAGCAGCTCAGGGGGTTCCTACGAGCAGTACTTC
clone size: .; V gene: TRBV7-2; J gene: TRBJ1-2; D gene: .; CDR3 protein: CASSLGSTGVGYGYTF; CDR3 DNA: TGTGCCAGCAGCTTAGGGAGTACGGGGGTAGGCTATGGCTACACCTTC
clone size: .; V gene: TRBV7-9; J gene: TRBJ2-3; D gene: .; CDR3 protein: CASSLDTPVTDTQYF; CDR3 DNA: TGTGCCAGCAGCTTAGACACGCCTGTCACAGATACGCAGTATTTT
clone size: .; V gene: TRBV30; J gene: TRBJ1-1; D gene: .; CDR3 protein: CAWRTGSVRAFF; CDR3 DNA: TGTGCCTGGAGAACAGGGTCGGTTAGAGCTTTCTTT
clone size: .; V gene: TRBV4-3; J gene: TRBJ1-3; D gene: TRBD1; CDR3 protein: CASSQGTGGAGGNTIYF; CDR3 DNA: TGCGCCAGCAGCCAGGGGACAGGGGGCGCGGGAGGAAACACCATATATTTT
clone size: once; V gene: TRBV6-5; J gene: TRBJ1-1; D gene: .; CDR3 protein: CASSQQGNTEAFF; CDR3 DNA: TGTGCCAGCAGTCAACAGGGGAACACTGAAGCTTTCTTT
clone size: .; V gene: TRBV5-1; J gene: TRBJ2-1; D gene: TRBD1; CDR3 protein: CASSQGAFPYNEQFF; CDR3 DNA: TGCGCCAGCTCCCAGGGGGCGTTCCCCTACAATGAGCAGTTCTTC
clone size: .; V gene: TRBV19; J gene: TRBJ1-1; D gene: .; CDR3 protein: CASSVAGWGTEAFF; CDR3 DNA: TGTGCCAGTAGTGTGGCGGGGTGGGGTACTGAAGCTTTCTTT
clone size: .; V gene: TRBV2; J gene: TRBJ1-2; D gene: .; CDR3 protein: CASTAGPQGGDGNYGYTF; CDR3 DNA: TGTGCCAGCACGGCGGGCCCACAGGGAGGGGATGGGAACTATGGCTACACCTTC
clone size: .; V gene: TRBV24-1; J gene: TRBJ2-7; D gene: .; CDR3 protein: CATSDFDEQYF; CDR3 DNA: TGTGCCACCAGTGATTTCGACGAGCAGTACTTC
clone size: few; V gene: TRBV4-1; J gene: TRBJ2-7; D gene: .; CDR3 protein: CASSPAGGGSSYEQYF; CDR3 DNA: TGCGCCAGCAGCCCAGCCGGCGGAGGGAGCTCCTACGAGCAGTACTTC
clone size: .; V gene: TRBV4-3; J gene: TRBJ1-2; D gene: .; CDR3 protein: CASSQELGFTYGYTF; CDR3 DNA: TGCGCCAGCAGCCAAGAACTAGGGTTTACCTATGGCTACACCTTC
clone size: once; V gene: TRBV18; J gene: TRBJ2-3; D gene: .; CDR3 protein: CASSGEDTDTQYF; CDR3 DNA: TGTGCCAGCTCCGGGGAGGACACAGATACGCAGTATTTT
clone size: .; V gene: TRBV11-2; J gene: TRBJ1-4; D gene: TRBD1; CDR3 protein: CASSQTGTGKKLFF; CDR3 DNA: TGTGCCAGCAGCCAAACCGGGACAGGAAAAAAACTGTTTTTT
clone size: few; V gene: TRBV5-1; J gene: TRBJ2-3; D gene: .; CDR3 protein: CASSFTGSQYTDTQYF; CDR3 DNA: TGCGCCAGCAGCTTTACAGGGTCACAATACACAGATACGCAGTATTTT
clone size: .; V gene: TRBV19; J gene: TRBJ2-2; D gene: TRBD2; CDR3 protein: CASTITGGRSVGELFF; CDR3 DNA: TGTGCCAGTACTATCACAGGCGGGAGGTCGGTCGGGGAGCTGTTTTTT
clone size: .; V gene: TRBV5-5; J gene: TRBJ2-7; D gene: TRBD2; CDR3 protein: CASSPLIAGRSYEQYF; CDR3 DNA: TGTGCCAGCAGCCCCTTGATAGCGGGGCGCTCCTACGAGCAGTACTTC
clone size: .; V gene: TRBV6-6; J gene: TRBJ2-2; D gene: .; CDR3 protein: CASSLMGTAGGTGELFF; CDR3 DNA: TGTGCCAGCAGTCTTATGGGGACAGCCGGGGGCACCGGGGAGCTGTTTTTT
clone size: .; V gene: TRBV27; J gene: TRBJ1-1; D gene: TRBD1; CDR3 protein: CASSLSGTGGNTEAFF; CDR3 DNA: TGTGCCAGCAGTTTATCCGGGACAGGGGGGAACACTGAAGCTTTCTTT
clone size: .; V gene: TRBV7-2; J gene: TRBJ2-5; D gene: TRBD2; CDR3 protein: CASSLWRGLAEETQYF; CDR3 DNA: TGTGCCAGCAGCTTATGGAGAGGACTAGCGGAAGAGACCCAGTACTTC
clone size: .; V gene: TRBV4-2; J gene: TRBJ2-1; D gene: TRBD2; CDR3 protein: CASTRGGNEQFF; CDR3 DNA: TGTGCCAGCACCCGGGGGGGCAATGAGCAGTTCTTC
clone size: .; V gene: TRBV28; J gene: TRBJ2-2; D gene: TRBD1; CDR3 protein: CASSLETGGTGELFF; CDR3 DNA: TGTGCCAGCAGTTTAGAGACAGGGGGGACCGGGGAGCTGTTTTTT
clone size: .; V gene: TRBV7-9; J gene: TRBJ2-1; D gene: .; CDR3 protein: CASSFGTFGEQFF; CDR3 DNA: TGTGCCAGCAGCTTCGGGACATTTGGTGAGCAGTTCTTC
clone size: .; V gene: TRBV28; J gene: TRBJ1-5; D gene: .; CDR3 protein: CASRGRNQPQHF; CDR3 DNA: TGTGCCAGTAGAGGGCGAAATCAGCCCCAGCATTTT
clone size: .; V gene: TRBV7-2; J gene: TRBJ1-1; D gene: .; CDR3 protein: CASSPQSPPGDMNTEAFF; CDR3 DNA: TGTGCCAGCAGTCCCCAATCCCCACCAGGGGATATGAACACTGAAGCTTTCTTT
clone size: .; V gene: TRBV11-2; J gene: TRBJ2-3; D gene: TRBD2; CDR3 protein: CASSYRGRGSDTQYF; CDR3 DNA: TGTGCCAGCAGCTACCGCGGGAGAGGGTCAGATACGCAGTATTTT
clone size: .; V gene: TRBV10-3; J gene: TRBJ2-3; D gene: TRBD2; CDR3 protein: CAISESGGRATDTQYF; CDR3 DNA: TGTGCCATCAGTGAGTCGGGCGGGAGGGCCACAGATACGCAGTATTTT
clone size: .; V gene: TRBV2; J gene: TRBJ2-3; D gene: .; CDR3 protein: CASRGPGRDTQYF; CDR3 DNA: TGTGCCAGCCGCGGTCCCGGAAGAGATACGCAGTATTTT
clone size: .; V gene: TRBV18; J gene: TRBJ1-4; D gene: .; CDR3 protein: CASSPFFENYEKLFF; CDR3 DNA: TGTGCCAGCTCACCATTTTTTGAGAACTATGAAAAACTGTTTTTT
clone size: once; V gene: TRBV6-5; J gene: TRBJ2-1; D gene: TRBD2; CDR3 protein: CASSSGIAGDEQFF; CDR3 DNA: TGTGCCAGCAGTTCGGGAATAGCGGGAGATGAGCAGTTCTTC
clone size: .; V gene: TRBV28; J gene: TRBJ1-3; D gene: .; CDR3 protein: CASSSDRNPGNTIYF; CDR3 DNA: TGTGCCAGCAGTTCAGACAGGAATCCTGGAAACACCATATATTTT
clone size: .; V gene: TRBV10-3; J gene: TRBJ2-3; D gene: .; CDR3 protein: CAIRPRLSTDTQYF; CDR3 DNA: TGTGCCATCAGACCGCGACTTAGCACAGATACGCAGTATTTT
clone size: .; V gene: TRBV10-3; J gene: TRBJ1-2; D gene: .; CDR3 protein: CAISEITALDGYTF; CDR3 DNA: TGTGCCATCAGTGAGATTACAGCCTTGGATGGCTACACCTTC
clone size: .; V gene: TRBV18; J gene: TRBJ1-1; D gene: TRBD1; CDR3 protein: CASSRDRYTEAFF; CDR3 DNA: TGTGCCAGCTCGCGGGACAGATACACTGAAGCTTTCTTT
clone size: .; V gene: TRBV7-9; J gene: TRBJ1-4; D gene: TRBD1; CDR3 protein: CASSPGAGGRTNEKLFF; CDR3 DNA: TGTGCCAGCAGCCCAGGGGCAGGGGGCCGTACTAATGAAAAACTGTTTTTT
clone size: .; V gene: TRBV7-2; J gene: TRBJ2-3; D gene: TRBD2; CDR3 protein: CASSLFLLASGGRDTQYF; CDR3 DNA: TGTGCCAGCAGCTTATTCCTTTTGGCTAGCGGGGGGAGAGATACGCAGTATTTT
clone size: .; V gene: TRBV11-2; J gene: TRBJ1-6; D gene: TRBD1; CDR3 protein: CASSLRDRADNSPLHF; CDR3 DNA: TGTGCCAGCAGCCTCCGGGACAGGGCGGATAATTCACCCCTCCACTTT
clone size: .; V gene: TRBV5-5; J gene: TRBJ1-2; D gene: .; CDR3 protein: CASSSIRGIVVYGYTF; CDR3 DNA: TGTGCCAGCAGCTCAATCAGGGGAATAGTTGTCTATGGCTACACCTTC
clone size: .; V gene: TRBV2; J gene: TRBJ1-1; D gene: .; CDR3 protein: CASRESTEAFF; CDR3 DNA: TGTGCCAGCAGGGAGAGCACTGAAGCTTTCTTT
clone size: .; V gene: TRBV5-1; J gene: TRBJ2-5; D gene: TRBD2; CDR3 protein: CASSSGEGLAGDRGTQYF; CDR3 DNA: TGCGCCAGCAGCTCTGGGGAGGGACTAGCGGGGGACCGTGGGACCCAGTACTTC
clone size: .; V gene: TRBV2; J gene: TRBJ1-2; D gene: TRBD1; CDR3 protein: CASSADRSSFLRYGYTF; CDR3 DNA: TGTGCCAGCAGTGCGGACAGGTCGTCCTTCCTACGCTATGGCTACACCTTC
clone size: .; V gene: TRBV11-2; J gene: TRBJ1-1; D gene: .; CDR3 protein: CASSFRGVNTEAFF; CDR3 DNA: TGTGCCAGCAGCTTCAGAGGAGTGAACACTGAAGCTTTCTTT
clone size: once; V gene: TRBV19; J gene: TRBJ2-3; D gene: TRBD2; CDR3 protein: CASSIVGGGPTDTQYF; CDR3 DNA: TGTGCCAGTAGTATAGTTGGCGGGGGGCCCACAGATACGCAGTATTTT
clone size: .; V gene: TRBV7-2; J gene: TRBJ2-4; D gene: TRBD2; CDR3 protein: CASSLQGEGIQYF; CDR3 DNA: TGTGCCAGCAGCTTGCAAGGGGAGGGCATTCAGTACTTC
clone size: .; V gene: TRBV2; J gene: TRBJ2-7; D gene: TRBD2; CDR3 protein: CASSEAPGRYEQYF; CDR3 DNA: TGTGCCAGCAGTGAAGCCCCCGGGAGGTACGAGCAGTACTTC
clone size: .; V gene: TRBV5-1; J gene: TRBJ1-4; D gene: .; CDR3 protein: CASSQGYDEKLFF; CDR3 DNA: TGCGCCAGCAGTCAGGGGTATGATGAAAAACTGTTTTTT
clone size: .; V gene: TRBV12-3/TRBV12-4; J gene: TRBJ2-3; D gene: .; CDR3 protein: CASGAYTDTQYF; CDR3 DNA: TGTGCCAGCGGGGCCTACACAGATACGCAGTATTTT